Listed below are T cell receptor beta chains from one sample, sequenced in a study of blood T cell repertoires in COVID-19. Method: immunoSEQ multiplex PCR; TCRdb's copy keeps in-frame clones and lacks some. Of 350,000 to 450,000 clones listed, more than 75% are singletons. The material sequenced was PBMCs or T cells enriched from blood (not recorded which). These receptors came from a middle-aged man in a cohort exposed to, infected with or recovered from COVID-19 (not recorded which). Both conserved end residues are part of each CDR3. The D gene is left open where the match is weak. The size of a clone is reported for some rows only, either as once, few or many, or as a class for expanded clones.

D: TRBD2
J: TRBJ2-1
V: TRBV5-1
size: -
CDR3: CASSLNSGMSYNEQFF
DNA: TGCGCCAGCAGCTTAAATAGCGGGATGTCCTACAATGAGCAGTTCTTC

D: TRBD2
J: TRBJ2-1
V: TRBV19
size: -
CDR3: CASTWRERNNEQFF
DNA: TGTGCCAGTACATGGCGGGAGAGGAACAATGAGCAGTTCTTC

D: -
J: TRBJ1-1
V: TRBV6-5
size: -
CDR3: CASTMNTEAFF
DNA: TGTGCCAGCACTATGAACACTGAAGCTTTCTTT

D: TRBD2
J: TRBJ2-1
V: TRBV2
size: -
CDR3: CASNLASGRLNEQFF
DNA: TGTGCCAGCAATTTGGCTAGCGGGAGGCTCAATGAGCAGTTCTTC

D: -
J: TRBJ1-4
V: TRBV5-1
size: -
CDR3: CASSFSGIDEKLFF
DNA: TGCGCCAGCAGCTTCTCAGGGATAGATGAAAAACTGTTTTTT

D: TRBD2
J: TRBJ2-5
V: TRBV7-2
size: -
CDR3: CASSLAGTSGETQYF
DNA: TGTGCCAGCAGCTTAGCCGGGACTAGCGGAGAGACCCAGTACTTC

D: -
J: TRBJ2-3
V: TRBV28
size: -
CDR3: CASLGETLSTDTQYF
DNA: TGTGCCAGCCTAGGAGAAACCCTAAGCACAGATACGCAGTATTTT

D: TRBD1
J: TRBJ1-1
V: TRBV3-1/TRBV3-2
size: -
CDR3: CASSLNPRGSAFF
DNA: TGTGCCAGCAGCCTCAATCCCAGGGGGTCGGCTTTCTTT

D: TRBD1
J: TRBJ1-2
V: TRBV27
size: few
CDR3: CASSAWGQNYGYTF
DNA: TGTGCCAGCAGTGCATGGGGACAGAACTATGGCTACACCTTC

D: -
J: TRBJ1-1
V: TRBV28
size: -
CDR3: CASIGRSNTEAFF
DNA: TGTGCCAGCATTGGGAGATCGAACACTGAAGCTTTCTTT

D: TRBD1
J: TRBJ1-2
V: TRBV7-2
size: many
CDR3: CASSRGQNYGYTF
DNA: TGTGCCAGCAGCCGGGGACAGAACTATGGCTACACCTTC